This T cell receptor (beta chain) is drawn from a study of beta chain features in type 1 diabetes. General study results and limits: Significant though moderate, a shortening of TCRB CDR3s appeared in all four CD4+ subsets of Type 1 diabetes patients.

Expressed TCRB transcripts were sequenced because the entire RNA isolate underwent reverse transcription. TCRdb's copy holds only in-frame clones and misses some; the assay was immunoSEQ multiplex PCR. The sample holds tens of thousands of clones; about 50% are singletons and the top ten take 0.65% to 0.85%. This clone has just a few counts. What it binds is unknown. The sequenced sample consisted of central memory CD4+ T cells from blood. This TCR was sampled from a young man with type 1 diabetes.

CDR3 in DNA: TGTGCCAGCAGCGTAGGACTAGCGGGGGGGCAAGAGACCCAGTACTTC. Encoded protein: CASSVGLAGGQETQYF. This rearrangement joins TRBV9 to TRBJ2-5; 14 nucleotides match TRBD2. Germline V gene data show CDR1 as SGDLS and CDR2 as YYNGEE. This CDR3 is built from 16 residues. The V gene end was trimmed by 0 bases and the J gene end by 2 bases; junction bases not matched to a gene: 0.